This T cell receptor (beta chain) is drawn from a study of shared clonotypes between healthy human individuals. Profiling relied on immunoSEQ multiplex PCR, and the TCRdb table lists in-frame clones only, not all of them. The profile shows over 750,000 clones, 96% of them singletons. CD45RO-negative CD8 cells positively selected for CCR7 made up the naive population, which excluded terminally differentiated effector memory CD45RA+ cells. A single count supports this clone. Trimming removed 4 bases from V and 7 bases from J; junction bases left unmatched: 13. The CDR3 extends over 16 amino acids. CDR1 and CDR2 from the germline V gene are SGHDN and FVKESK.

V is TRBV14 and J is TRBJ2-1; 7 bases match TRBD2. The sequenced sample was naive CD8+ T cells sorted from blood. This TCR came from a man aged 25-40 years in good health. The CDR3 DNA follows: TGTGCCAGCAGCCGAGGGGAGGGGACTACGAGGAATGAGCAGTTCTTC. This gives the protein CASSRGEGTTRNEQFF.